The entry that follows covers one T cell receptor (beta chain) sequence. Its antigen is undetermined. CDR1 and CDR2 from the germline V gene are MNHEY and SVGAGI. V was pared by 6 bases and J by 2 bases, with 3 bases of the junction left unmatched. This CDR3 is 13 amino acids long. The CD8+ and CD4+ T cells were isolated magnetically using a negative isolation approach, whereas the TEMRA cells were enriched by FACS. RNA in amounts of 0.5 to 1 ug was reverse transcribed with random hexamers. The amplification used immunoSEQ multiplex PCR on TCR beta CDR3; it spanned 54 Vbeta and 13 Jbeta. TCRdb used MiXCR to reprocess the immunoSEQ multiplex PCR reads, holding one entry per CDR3 protein. The table lists tens of thousands of distinct CDR3 sequences, roughly 94% of them singletons. The data stem from a study of CD8 T cells in Susac syndrome. General study results and limits: In Susac syndrome, CD8+ expansion was highest in TEMRA and active disease.

The source of this sequence is a human donor with Susac syndrome. Sequences were obtained from CD8+ T cells from PBMCs. The J gene is TRBJ2-5, the V gene TRBV6-5; 7 nucleotides line up with TRBD1. The CDR3 bases are TGTGCCAGCAGCATGGGACAGCAAGAGACCCAGTACTTC. Translated: CASSMGQQETQYF.